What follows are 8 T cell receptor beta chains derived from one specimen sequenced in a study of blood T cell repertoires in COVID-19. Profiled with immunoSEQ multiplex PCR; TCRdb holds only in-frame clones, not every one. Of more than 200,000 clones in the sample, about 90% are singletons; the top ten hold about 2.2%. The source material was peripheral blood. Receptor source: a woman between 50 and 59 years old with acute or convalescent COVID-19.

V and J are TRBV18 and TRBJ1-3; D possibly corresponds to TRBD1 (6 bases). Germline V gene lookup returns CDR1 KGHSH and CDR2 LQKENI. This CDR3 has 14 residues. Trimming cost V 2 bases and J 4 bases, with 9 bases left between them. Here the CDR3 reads CASSPDRTGNTIYF. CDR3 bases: TGTGCCAGCTCACCAGACAGGACAGGAAACACCATATATTTT. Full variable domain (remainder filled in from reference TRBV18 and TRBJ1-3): NAGVMQNPRHLVRRRGQEARLRCSPMKGHSHVYWYRQLPEEGLKFMVYLQKENIIDESGMPKERFSAEFPKEGPSILRIQQVVRGDSAAYFCASSPDRTGNTIYFGEGSWLTVV.

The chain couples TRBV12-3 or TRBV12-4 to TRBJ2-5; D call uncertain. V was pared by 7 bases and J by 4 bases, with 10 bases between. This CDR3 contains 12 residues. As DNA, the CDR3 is TGTGCCAGCACCCCAAACGGAGAGACCCAGTACTTC. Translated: CASTPNGETQYF.

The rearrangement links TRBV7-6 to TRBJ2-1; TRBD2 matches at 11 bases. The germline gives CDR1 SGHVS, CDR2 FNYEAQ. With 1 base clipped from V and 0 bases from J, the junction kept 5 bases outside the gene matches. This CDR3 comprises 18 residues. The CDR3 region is CASSLGLAGGVSYNEQFF. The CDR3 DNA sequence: TGTGCCAGCAGCTTAGGGCTAGCGGGGGGCGTCTCCTACAATGAGCAGTTCTTC.

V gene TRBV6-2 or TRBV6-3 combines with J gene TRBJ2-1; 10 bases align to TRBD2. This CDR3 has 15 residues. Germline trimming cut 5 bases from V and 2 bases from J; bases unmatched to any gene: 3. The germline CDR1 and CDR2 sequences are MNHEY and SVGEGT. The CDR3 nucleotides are TGTGCCAGCAGTCTAGCGGGAGAGGCCTACAATGAGCAGTTCTTC. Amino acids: CASSLAGEAYNEQFF.

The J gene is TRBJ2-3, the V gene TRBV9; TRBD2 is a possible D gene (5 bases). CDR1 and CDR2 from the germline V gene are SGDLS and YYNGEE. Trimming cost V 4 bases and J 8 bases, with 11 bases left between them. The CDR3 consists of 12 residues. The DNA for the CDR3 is TGTGCCAGCAGCCCCGCGGCGGGTACGCAGTATTTT. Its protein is CASSPAAGTQYF.

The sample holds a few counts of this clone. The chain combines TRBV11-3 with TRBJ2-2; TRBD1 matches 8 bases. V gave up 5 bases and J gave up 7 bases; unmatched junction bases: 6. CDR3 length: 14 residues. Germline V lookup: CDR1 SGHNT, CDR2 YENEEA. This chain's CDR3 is CASSQDRADGELFF. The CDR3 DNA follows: TGTGCCAGCAGCCAGGACAGGGCGGACGGGGAGCTGTTTTTT.

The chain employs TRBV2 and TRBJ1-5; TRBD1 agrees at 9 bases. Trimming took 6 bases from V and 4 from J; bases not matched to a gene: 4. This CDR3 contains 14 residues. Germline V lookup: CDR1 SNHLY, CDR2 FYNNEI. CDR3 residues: CASRGTGNNQPQHF. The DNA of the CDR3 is TGTGCCAGCAGGGGGACAGGGAATAATCAGCCCCAGCATTTT.

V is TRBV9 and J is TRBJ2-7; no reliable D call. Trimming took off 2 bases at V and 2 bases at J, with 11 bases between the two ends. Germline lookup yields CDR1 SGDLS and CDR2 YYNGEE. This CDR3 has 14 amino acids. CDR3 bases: TGTGCCAGCAGCGTCGCACTTTCCCCCTACGAGCAGTACTTC. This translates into CASSVALSPYEQYF.